The 18 T cell receptor beta chains listed next were all sequenced from one sample in a study of CD8 T cells in ankylosing spondylitis. A single record per CDR3 protein comes from TCRdb applying MiXCR to the 5' RACE reads. The profile shows 200,000 to 250,000 distinct CDR3 sequences, more than 25% of them singletons. The source material was blood, either unsorted or a sorted T cell fraction (not recorded which). All receptors come from a male donor with ankylosing spondylitis or in good health (not recorded which).

The chain uses TRBV10-3 and TRBJ1-5; D is perhaps TRBD1 (6 bases). Germline V gives CDR1 ENHRY, CDR2 SYGVKD. The CDR3 extends over 14 amino acids. Trimming removed 5 bases at V and 5 bases at J, with 13 bases between. This CDR3 reads CAISRTEGDQPQHF. In DNA, the CDR3 is TGTGCCATCAGTCGGACAGAGGGGGATCAGCCCCAGCATTTT.

This clonotype was seen repeatedly, ten times or more. This chain links TRBV3-1 with TRBJ1-6; D gene uncertain. The length of the CDR3 is 16 residues. Germline loops: CDR1 LGHDT, CDR2 YNNKEL (reference sequence). V gave up 3 bases and J gave up 1 base, with 10 bases separating them. The CDR3 DNA is TGTGCCAGCAGCCAGCCGGCCGGATCCTATAATTCACCCCTCCACTTT. It is translated as CASSQPAGSYNSPLHF. Variable domain in full (rest from reference TRBV3-1 and TRBJ1-6): DTAVSQTPKYLVTQMGNDKSIKCEQNLGHDTMYWYKQDSKKFLKIMFSYNNKELIINETVPNRFSPKSPDKAHLNLHINSLELGDSAVYFCASSQPAGSYNSPLHFGNGTRLTVT.

This clonotype was observed at least ten times. The chain joins TRBV20-1 to TRBJ2-7; the match to TRBD2 covers 11 bases. The CDR3 extends over 15 amino acids. V lost 0 bases to trimming and J lost 3 bases; unmatched junction nucleotides: 4. Germline V gene sequence: CDR1 DFQATT, CDR2 SNEGSKA (reference sequence). The CDR3 region has the DNA TGCAGTGCTAGAGATTTTGGGACTAGCGGCTACGAGCAGTACTTC. Protein: CSARDFGTSGYEQYF.

The V gene is TRBV14, the J gene TRBJ2-3; 8 bases align to TRBD1. The V gene end was trimmed by 3 bases and the J gene end by 0 bases; junction bases not matched to a gene: 2. The CDR3 has 15 amino acids. Germline lookup yields CDR1 SGHDN and CDR2 FVKESK. The CDR3 loop reads CASSHRTGSTDTQYF. The CDR3 region has the DNA TGTGCCAGCAGCCACAGGACAGGGAGCACAGATACGCAGTATTTT. The full variable domain, in which reference TRBV14 and TRBJ2-3 provide the parts outside the CDR3, is EAGVTQFPSHSVIEKGQTVTLRCDPISGHDNLYWYRRVMGKEIKFLLHFVKESKQDESGMPNNRFLAERTGGTYSTLKVQPAELEDSGVYFCASSHRTGSTDTQYFGPGTRLTVL.

This clonotype appeared many times. The rearrangement uses TRBV6-5 and TRBJ2-5; 9 positions match TRBD1. With 1 base clipped from V and 4 bases from J, the junction kept 7 bases outside the gene matches. Per the germline V gene, CDR1 is MNHEY and CDR2 is SVGAGI. The CDR3 covers 16 residues. CDR3: CASSYFPDRGGETQYF. Written as DNA, the CDR3 is TGTGCCAGCAGTTACTTTCCGGACAGGGGAGGAGAGACCCAGTACTTC.

The table lists this clonotype with many counts. The chain uses TRBV28 and TRBJ1-2, with 8 bases identical to TRBD1. The V segment lost 6 bases and the J segment 1 base; nucleotides outside the gene matches: 10. The CDR3 runs 16 residues. CDR1 and CDR2 from the germline V gene are MDHEN and SYDVKM. The chain's CDR3 is CASRTGQGADNYGYTF. The CDR3 DNA sequence: TGTGCCAGCAGAACCGGACAGGGTGCGGATAACTATGGCTACACCTTC.

This clonotype was seen repeatedly, ten times or more. The rearrangement uses TRBV20-1 and TRBJ1-1, with D possibly being TRBD1 (5 bases). The V end was cut by 6 bases, the J end by 0 bases, with 14 bases between. The CDR3 totals 14 residues. The germline V gene encodes CDR1 DFQATT and CDR2 SNEGSKA (reference sequence). CDR3 coding DNA: TGCAGTGCCGAGAGAGGGGTAATGAACACTGAAGCTTTCTTT. Translated: CSAERGVMNTEAFF.

At least ten counts were recorded for this clonotype. This chain uses TRBV25-1 with TRBJ1-1, with D hard to call. The CDR3 runs to 12 residues. The germline V gene has CDR1 MGHDK and CDR2 SYGVNS. Trimming took 8 bases from V and 4 from J, leaving 11 bases between them. The CDR3 spells CASESLITEAFF. DNA of the CDR3: TGTGCCAGCGAGAGTCTTATCACTGAAGCTTTCTTT.

This clonotype has ten or more counts. This chain joins TRBV4-2 and TRBJ2-7, with 9 positions matching TRBD2. The germline gives CDR1 LGHNA, CDR2 YNFKEQ. With V trimmed by 4 bases and J by 3 bases, 10 bases remained unmatched. This CDR3 is 16 amino acids long. The CDR3 is CASSPPNSGSLYEQYF. In nucleotides, the CDR3 is TGTGCCAGCAGCCCACCTAATAGCGGGAGTCTCTACGAGCAGTACTTC.

The V gene is TRBV7-6, the J gene TRBJ2-6, with 10 nucleotides matching TRBD2. CDR1 is SGHVS and CDR2 is FNYEAQ in the germline V gene. This CDR3 has 17 amino acids. V lost 2 bases, J lost 0 bases, and 1 base stayed unmatched. CDR3 in DNA: TGTGCCAGCAGCTTAAGGACTAGCGGCTCTGGGGCCAACGTCCTGACTTTC. Encoded protein: CASSLRTSGSGANVLTF.

This clonotype was recorded many times. CDR3 sequence reads: CASSQTGTLGETQYF. The CDR3 coding sequence is TGCGCCAGCAGCCAGACCGGGACCCTTGGTGAGACCCAGTACTTC. This chain uses TRBV5-1 with TRBJ2-5; D may correspond to TRBD1 or TRBD2 (5 bases each). CDR1 and CDR2 (germline): SGHRS, YFSETQ. The CDR3 consists of 15 residues. Trimming pared 4 bases from V and 5 bases from J, leaving 18 bases between.

A few counts support this clonotype. This CDR3 reads CASSTSYGDEQYF. Written as DNA, the CDR3 is TGTGCCAGTAGTACTAGCTACGGGGACGAGCAGTACTTC. The rearrangement uses TRBV19 and TRBJ2-7; tentative D call: TRBD2 (5 bases). This CDR3 comprises 13 residues. With 4 bases removed from V and 5 bases from J, the gap between germline ends came to 12 bases. Germline V gene lookup returns CDR1 LNHDA and CDR2 SQIVND (reference sequence). Full variable domain (outside the CDR3, taken from reference TRBV19 and TRBJ2-7): DGGITQSPKYLFRKEGQNVTLSCEQNLNHDAMYWYRQDPGQGLRLIYYSQIVNDFQKGDIAEGYSVSREKKESFPLTVTSAQKNPTAFYLCASSTSYGDEQYFGPGTRLTVT.

In this sample, this clonotype turned up many times. This chain uses TRBV6-1 with TRBJ2-7; 11 bases are shared with TRBD1. The V segment lost 5 bases and the J segment 5 bases; nucleotides outside the gene matches: 5. The CDR3 contains 14 residues. Per germline, CDR1 MNHNS and CDR2 SASEGT. The CDR3 DNA follows: TGTGCCAGCAGTATGGGACAGGGGGTAAACGAGCAGTACTTC. As protein: CASSMGQGVNEQYF.

V and J are TRBV5-6 and TRBJ2-1; D is perhaps TRBD1 (7 bases). The CDR3 length is 15 residues. CDR1 is SGHDT and CDR2 is YYEEEE in the germline V gene. V gave up 1 base and J gave up 8 bases, with 16 bases separating them. This chain's CDR3 is CASSLPETGRHEQFF. CDR3 DNA sequence: TGTGCCAGCAGCTTGCCGGAGACAGGGAGGCATGAGCAGTTCTTC. Filled out from reference TRBV5-6 and TRBJ2-1, the complete variable domain reads DAGVTQSPTHLIKTRGQQVTLRCSPKSGHDTVSWYQQALGQGPQFIFQYYEEEERQRGNFPDRFSGHQFPNYSSELNVNALLLGDSALYLCASSLPETGRHEQFFGPGTRLTVL.

The chain links TRBV29-1 to TRBJ2-3, with D possibly matching TRBD2 (5 bases). The CDR3 is made up of 14 amino acids. Trimming took off 7 bases at V and 4 bases at J, with 18 bases between the two ends. CDR1 and CDR2 from the germline V gene are SQVTM and ANQGSEA. DNA for the CDR3: TGCAGCGCCGACTTGGGGAGTTTGGCAGATACGCAGTATTTT. Amino acids: CSADLGSLADTQYF.

This clonotype was found many times. This chain joins TRBV27 and TRBJ1-1; D is unclear. CDR3 length: 15 residues. V shed 2 bases and J shed 1 base, with 11 bases lying between them. The V gene's germline CDR1 is MNHEY and CDR2 SMNVEV (reference sequence). The CDR3 DNA reads as TGTGCCAGCAGTTTAGGGCCAGGCCGGAACACTGAAGCTTTCTTT. Protein sequence: CASSLGPGRNTEAFF.

This clonotype was detected many times. This chain connects TRBV9 to TRBJ2-3, with 10 bases aligning to TRBD2. The CDR3 extends over 16 amino acids. Germline assignment: CDR1 SGDLS and CDR2 YYNGEE. V was pared by 2 bases and J by 4 bases, with 7 bases of the junction left unmatched. CDR3 protein: CASSVSLAGGPDTQYF. CDR3 DNA: TGTGCCAGCAGCGTCTCCTTAGCGGGAGGTCCAGATACGCAGTATTTT.

This clonotype showed up many times. V and J are TRBV29-1 and TRBJ2-1; no clear D gene. CDR3 size: 11 residues. The germline V and J ends were trimmed by 7 bases and 6 bases, with 10 bases remaining between them. Germline assignment: CDR1 SQVTM and CDR2 ANQGSEA. Here the CDR3 reads CSARNGNEQFF. The CDR3 bases are TGCAGCGCCCGAAACGGCAATGAGCAGTTCTTC.